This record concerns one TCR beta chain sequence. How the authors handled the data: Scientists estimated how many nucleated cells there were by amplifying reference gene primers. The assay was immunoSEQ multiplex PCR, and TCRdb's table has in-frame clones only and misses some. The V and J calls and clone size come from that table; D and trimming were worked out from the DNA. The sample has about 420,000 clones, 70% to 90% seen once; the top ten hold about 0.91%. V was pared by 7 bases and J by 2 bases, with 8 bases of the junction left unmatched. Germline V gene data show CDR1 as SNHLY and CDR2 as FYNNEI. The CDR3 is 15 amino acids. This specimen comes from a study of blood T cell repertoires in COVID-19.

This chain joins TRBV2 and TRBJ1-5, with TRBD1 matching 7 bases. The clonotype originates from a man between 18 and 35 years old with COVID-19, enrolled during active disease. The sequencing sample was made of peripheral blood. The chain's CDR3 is CASNRQGTGNQPQHF. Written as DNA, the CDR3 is TGTGCCAGCAACCGACAGGGTACAGGCAATCAGCCCCAGCATTTT.